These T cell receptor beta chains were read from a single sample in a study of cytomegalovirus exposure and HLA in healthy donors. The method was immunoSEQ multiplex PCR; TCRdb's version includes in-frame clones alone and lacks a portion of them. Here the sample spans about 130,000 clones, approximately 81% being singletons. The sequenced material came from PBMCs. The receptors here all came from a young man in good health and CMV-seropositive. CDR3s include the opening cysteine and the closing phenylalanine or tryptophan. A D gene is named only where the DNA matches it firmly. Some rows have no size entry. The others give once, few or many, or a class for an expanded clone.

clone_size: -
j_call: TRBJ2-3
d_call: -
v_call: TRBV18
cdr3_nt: TGTGCCAGCTCACCCCCCTCGGTAGCGGCTACGCAGTATTTT
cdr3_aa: CASSPPSVAATQYF

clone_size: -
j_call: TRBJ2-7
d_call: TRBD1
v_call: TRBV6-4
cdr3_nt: TGTGCCAGCAGTGGACCGGGACAGCGAGCCTACGAGCAGTACTTC
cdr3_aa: CASSGPGQRAYEQYF

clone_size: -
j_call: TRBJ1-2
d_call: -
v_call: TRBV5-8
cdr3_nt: TGTGCCAGCAGCCTTAAGGGGACTAATGGCTACACCTTC
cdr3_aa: CASSLKGTNGYTF

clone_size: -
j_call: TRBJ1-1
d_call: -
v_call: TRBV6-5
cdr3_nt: TGTGCCAGCAGTTACGCCGTTAGCATGAACACTGAAGCTTTCTTT
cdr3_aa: CASSYAVSMNTEAFF

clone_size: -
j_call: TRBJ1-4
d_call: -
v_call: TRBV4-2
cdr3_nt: TGTGCCAGCAGCCATGGCGGGGGACGGATAAATGAAAAACTGCTTTTT
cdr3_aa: CASSHGGGRINEKLLF

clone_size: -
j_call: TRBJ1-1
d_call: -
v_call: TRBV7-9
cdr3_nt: TGTGCCAGCAGCTTTATTACCCAGGGCACTGAAGCTTTCTTT
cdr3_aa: CASSFITQGTEAFF

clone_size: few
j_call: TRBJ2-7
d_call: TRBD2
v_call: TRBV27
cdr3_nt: TGTGCCAGCAGTCACTACCGGGGACTAGCGGGAGGGCCGAGGTACGAGCAGTACTTC
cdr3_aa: CASSHYRGLAGGPRYEQYF

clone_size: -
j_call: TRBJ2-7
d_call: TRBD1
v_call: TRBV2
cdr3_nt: TGTGCCAGCAGCCCGGACAGGGAGGTTTACGAGCAGTACTTC
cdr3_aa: CASSPDREVYEQYF

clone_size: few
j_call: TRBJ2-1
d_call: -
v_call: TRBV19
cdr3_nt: TGTGCCAGTGCCCCGACCAGGGTGGGAAATGAGCAGTTCTTC
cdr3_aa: CASAPTRVGNEQFF

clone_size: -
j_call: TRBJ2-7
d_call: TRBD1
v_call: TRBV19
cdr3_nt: TGTGCCAGTAGCCGGGACAGGGGGCCCTACGAGCAGTACTTC
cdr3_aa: CASSRDRGPYEQYF

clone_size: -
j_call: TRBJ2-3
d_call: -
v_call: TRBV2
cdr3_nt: TGTGCCAGCAGTGAAAGGACAGTAAGAAGCACAGATACGCAGTATTTT
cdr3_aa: CASSERTVRSTDTQYF

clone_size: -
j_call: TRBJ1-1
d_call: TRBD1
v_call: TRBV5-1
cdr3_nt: TGCGCCAGCAGCCCCGAGCTCTTGGACAGGGTTAGGAAGAACACTGAAGCTTTCTTT
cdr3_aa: CASSPELLDRVRKNTEAFF

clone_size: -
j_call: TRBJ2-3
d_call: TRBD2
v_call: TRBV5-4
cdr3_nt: TGTGCCAGCAGCGCAAAAGGAGCGGGAGGGCTGCCCACAGATACGCAGTATTTT
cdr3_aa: CASSAKGAGGLPTDTQYF

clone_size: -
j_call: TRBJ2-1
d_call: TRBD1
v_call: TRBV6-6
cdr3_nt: TGTGCCAGCACCGCCGGGGAGACAGGGGGTTATGAGCAGTTCTTC
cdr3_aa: CASTAGETGGYEQFF

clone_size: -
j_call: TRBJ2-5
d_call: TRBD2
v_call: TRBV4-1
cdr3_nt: TGCGCCAGCAGCCAAGTTGGTAGCGGGGGAAAAGAGACCCAGTACTTC
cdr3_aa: CASSQVGSGGKETQYF

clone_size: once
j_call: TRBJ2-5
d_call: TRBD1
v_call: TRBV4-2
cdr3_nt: TGTGCCAGCAGCCAAGCTCCGTCGGGTAGGGGGACAGGGGGCGCTGAGACCCAGTACTTC
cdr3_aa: CASSQAPSGRGTGGAETQYF

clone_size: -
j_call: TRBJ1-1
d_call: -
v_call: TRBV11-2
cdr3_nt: TGTGCCAGCAGCTTCTTTTGGGGGGTGAACACTGAAGCTTTCTTT
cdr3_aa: CASSFFWGVNTEAFF

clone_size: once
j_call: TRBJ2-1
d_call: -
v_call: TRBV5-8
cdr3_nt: TGTGCCAGCAGCTTTGGAGGTGGGGACTACAATGAGCAGTTCTTC
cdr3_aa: CASSFGGGDYNEQFF

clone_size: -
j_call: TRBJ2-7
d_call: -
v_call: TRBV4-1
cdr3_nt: TGCGCCAGCAGCCAAGATAGTAGTTCCTACGAGCAGTACTTC
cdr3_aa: CASSQDSSSYEQYF

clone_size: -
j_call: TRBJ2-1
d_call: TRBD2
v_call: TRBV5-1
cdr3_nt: TGCGCCAGCAGCCCGGGACTACGGGAGGACAATGAGCAGTTCTTC
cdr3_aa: CASSPGLREDNEQFF

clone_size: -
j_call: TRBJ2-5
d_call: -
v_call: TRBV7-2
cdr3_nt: TGTGCCAGCAGCTTAGAATCGGCGGGTGGGACCCAGTACTTC
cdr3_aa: CASSLESAGGTQYF

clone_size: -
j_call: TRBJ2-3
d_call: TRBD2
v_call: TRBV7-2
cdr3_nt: TGTGCCAGCAGCTTAGTTTCCCGCGGGAGAAGCACAGATACGCAGTATTTT
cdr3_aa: CASSLVSRGRSTDTQYF

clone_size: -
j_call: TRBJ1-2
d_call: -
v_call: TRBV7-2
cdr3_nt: TGTGCCAGCAGCTTAGCCCTACAGGGACCGAGGTATGGCTACACCTTC
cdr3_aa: CASSLALQGPRYGYTF

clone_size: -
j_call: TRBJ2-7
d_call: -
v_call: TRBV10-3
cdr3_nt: TGTGCCATCGAAAGGACAGACACCTACGAGCAGTACTTC
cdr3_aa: CAIERTDTYEQYF

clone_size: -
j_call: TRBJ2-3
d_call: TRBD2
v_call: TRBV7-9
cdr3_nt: TGTGCCAGCAGCTTAGCGTCGATGAAGCGGGAGGGCACAGATACGCAGTATTTT
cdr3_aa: CASSLASMKREGTDTQYF

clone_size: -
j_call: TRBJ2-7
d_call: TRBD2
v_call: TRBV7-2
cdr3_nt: TGTGCCAGCAGCTTGGGGTTGGGGACTAGTGGGTACGAGCAGTACTTC
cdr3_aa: CASSLGLGTSGYEQYF

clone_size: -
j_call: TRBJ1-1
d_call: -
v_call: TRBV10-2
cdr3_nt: TGCGCCAGCCGAGGCCTTGAGAACACTGAAGCTTTCTTT
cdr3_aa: CASRGLENTEAFF

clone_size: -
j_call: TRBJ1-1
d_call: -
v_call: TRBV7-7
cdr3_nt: TGTGCCAGCAGCCTAACTATGAACACTGAAGCTTTCTTT
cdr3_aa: CASSLTMNTEAFF

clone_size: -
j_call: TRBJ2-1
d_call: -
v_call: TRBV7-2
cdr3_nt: TGTGCCAGCAGCTTAACGTCACAGGTCCGCTGGGATGAGCAGTTCTTC
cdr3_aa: CASSLTSQVRWDEQFF

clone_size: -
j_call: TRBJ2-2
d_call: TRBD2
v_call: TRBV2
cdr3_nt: TGTGCCAGCAGGGGACTAGCAGCGAACACCGGGGAGCTGTTTTTT
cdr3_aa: CASRGLAANTGELFF

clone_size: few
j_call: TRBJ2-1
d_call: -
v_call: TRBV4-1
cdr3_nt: TGCGCCAGCGCTAATGGAGGGACAGACAATGAGCAGTTCTTC
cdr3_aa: CASANGGTDNEQFF

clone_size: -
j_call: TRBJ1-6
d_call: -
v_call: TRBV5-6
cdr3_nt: TGTGCCAGCAGCCTGCAGGGGCCGGCGAATTCACCCCTCCACTTT
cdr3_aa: CASSLQGPANSPLHF

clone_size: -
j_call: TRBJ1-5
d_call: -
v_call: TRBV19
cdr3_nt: TGTGCCAGTTCTGACAATCGCAATCAGCCCCAGCATTTT
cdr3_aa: CASSDNRNQPQHF

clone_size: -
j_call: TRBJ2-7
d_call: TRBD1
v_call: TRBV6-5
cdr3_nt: TGTGCCAGCAGTGAGGACAGGGACGGCGAGCAGTACTTC
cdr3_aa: CASSEDRDGEQYF

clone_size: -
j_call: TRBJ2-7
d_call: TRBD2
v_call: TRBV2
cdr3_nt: TGTGCCAGCAGGGAGGGACTAGCGGAACACTACGAGCAGTACTTC
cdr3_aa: CASREGLAEHYEQYF

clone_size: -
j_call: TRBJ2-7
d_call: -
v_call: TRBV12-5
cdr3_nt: TGTGCTAGTGGTTCCACAGGTTCCTACGAGCAGTACTTC
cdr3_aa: CASGSTGSYEQYF

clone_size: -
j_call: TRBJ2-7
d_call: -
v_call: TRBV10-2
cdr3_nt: TGCGCCAGCAGCCCGGGACTCCCCTACGAGCAGTACTTC
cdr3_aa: CASSPGLPYEQYF

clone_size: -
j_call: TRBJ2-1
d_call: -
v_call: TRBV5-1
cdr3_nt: TGCGCCAGCAGGAGGAGCAGGGATACCTACAATGAGCAGTTCTTC
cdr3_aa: CASRRSRDTYNEQFF

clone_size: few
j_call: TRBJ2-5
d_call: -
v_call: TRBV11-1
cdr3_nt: TGTGCCAGCAGCCCCAAATGGCGGGGTTCGCAAGAGACCCAGTACTTC
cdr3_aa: CASSPKWRGSQETQYF

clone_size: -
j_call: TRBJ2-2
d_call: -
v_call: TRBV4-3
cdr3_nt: TGCGCCAGCAGCCCAGACTACACCGGGGAGCTGTTTTTT
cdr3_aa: CASSPDYTGELFF

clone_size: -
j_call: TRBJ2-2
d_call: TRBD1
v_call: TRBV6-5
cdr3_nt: TGTGCCAGTACACAGGGGGCGAGCACCGGGGAGCTGTTTTTT
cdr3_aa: CASTQGASTGELFF

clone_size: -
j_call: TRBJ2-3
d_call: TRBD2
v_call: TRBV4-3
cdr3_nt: TGCGCCAGCAGCCAAGATTATCTAGCGGCGATAAGACAGTCCCACACAGATACGCAGTATTTT
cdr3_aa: CASSQDYLAAIRQSHTDTQYF

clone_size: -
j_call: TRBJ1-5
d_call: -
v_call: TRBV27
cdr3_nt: TGTGCCAGCAGTTTACTAGGATCTGAGCTCCGGCGGCAGCCCCAGCATTTT
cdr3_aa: CASSLLGSELRRQPQHF

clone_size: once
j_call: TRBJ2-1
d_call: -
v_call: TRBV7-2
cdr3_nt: TGTGCCAGCAAGGTTAGCGGAGGTCCCTCCTACAATGAGCAGTTCTTC
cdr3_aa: CASKVSGGPSYNEQFF

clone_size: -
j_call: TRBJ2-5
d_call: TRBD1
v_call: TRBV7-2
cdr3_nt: TGTGCCAGCAGCCTAGGGAGGACAGGGGGAGAGACCCAGTACTTC
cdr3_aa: CASSLGRTGGETQYF

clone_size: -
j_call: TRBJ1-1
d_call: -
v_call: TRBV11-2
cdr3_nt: TGTGCCAGCAGCTTAGGAGGACAGCGGAACACTGAAGCTTTCTTT
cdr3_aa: CASSLGGQRNTEAFF

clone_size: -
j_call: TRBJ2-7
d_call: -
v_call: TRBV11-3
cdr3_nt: TGTGCCAGCAGCTTAGGCGGAACCTACGAGCAGTACTTC
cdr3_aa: CASSLGGTYEQYF

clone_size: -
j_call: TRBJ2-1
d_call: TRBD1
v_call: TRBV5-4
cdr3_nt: TGTGCCAGCAGCTCTTCCGGGACAGCCTACAATGAGCAGTTCTTC
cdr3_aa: CASSSSGTAYNEQFF

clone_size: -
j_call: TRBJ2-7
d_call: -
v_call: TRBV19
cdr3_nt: TGTGCCAGTAGTATCATGGCAGGGGCCTACGAGCAGTACTTC
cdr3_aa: CASSIMAGAYEQYF

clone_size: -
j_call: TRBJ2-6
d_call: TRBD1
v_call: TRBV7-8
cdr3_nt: TGTGCCAGCAGCTTAACAGGGGTCGCTGGGGCCAACGTCCTGACTTTC
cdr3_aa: CASSLTGVAGANVLTF

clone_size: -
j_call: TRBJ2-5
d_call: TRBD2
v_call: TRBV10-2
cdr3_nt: TGCGCCGCTCGTGGACTAGCGGGTGTCCAAGAGACCCAGTACTTC
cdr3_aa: CAARGLAGVQETQYF

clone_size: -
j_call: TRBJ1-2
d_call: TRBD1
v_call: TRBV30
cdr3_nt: TGTGCCTGGAGTGAACAGGGGGATGGCTACACCTTC
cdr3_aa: CAWSEQGDGYTF

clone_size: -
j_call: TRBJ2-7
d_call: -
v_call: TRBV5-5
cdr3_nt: TGTGCCAGCAGCCTACGAAACAGCTACGAGCAGTACTTC
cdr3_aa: CASSLRNSYEQYF

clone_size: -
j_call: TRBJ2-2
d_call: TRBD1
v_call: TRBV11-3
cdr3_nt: TGTGCCAGCAGCGCCTTGACAGGGAACTTCGGGGAGCTGTTTTTT
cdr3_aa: CASSALTGNFGELFF

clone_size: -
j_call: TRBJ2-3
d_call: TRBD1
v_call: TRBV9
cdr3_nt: TGTGCCAGCAGCGCCGGGACAGGGCCCACGCAGTATTTT
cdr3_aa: CASSAGTGPTQYF